The following is a TCR beta chain sequence with its context. The antigen it binds to is not known. The record has no base qualities; no much larger clone is one base away. Collaborating institutions collected whole blood in K2EDTA tubes following their own protocols. For TCRbeta analysis, collaborators shipped samples as frozen whole blood, isolated PBMCs, or DNA extracted from either of those sample types. The immunoSEQ Assay, a bias-controlled multiplex PCR, was used to amplify TCRbeta CDR3 regions from genomic DNA. Per the original workflow: Nucleated cell counts per sample were estimated from amplification of reference gene primers within the assay. To quantify the absolute abundance of each unique TCRbeta CDR3 rearrangement, sequence reads were collapsed and filtered. For each sample, productive Simpson clonality was calculated by taking the square root of Simpson's diversity index across productive rearrangements. What TCRdb holds here is the immuneACCESS table cut down to in-frame rearrangements. Part of the clones is not present; checked against another copy, under half of the missing clones reflect an unresolved V gene, and the others are unexplained. V and J calls and clone size are given by that table; D and trimming were obtained from the DNA. In this sample the table shows 20,000 or so clones, about 88% of which occur a single time. The ten largest account for 11% of the sample.

The data derive from a study of blood T cell repertoires in COVID-19 (dated by TCRdb to the early 2020s). At the level of the whole study: Collaborator samples came from the United States, Italy and Spain and covered acute and convalescent phases of COVID-19. The prospective study material was composed of cDNA or gDNA derived from T cells, B-cell-depleted T cells, or PBMCs. The dataset comprised deeply sampled blood TCRbeta repertoires from subjects exposed to, actively infected with, or recovered from COVID-19. The repertoires were released in a freely available public database intended as a resource for research on the immune response to SARS-CoV-2. Samples came from the ongoing ImmuneRACE study (first 160 participants) plus 1,254 subjects from 6 global collaborators. Sample metadata almost always included a de-identified subject ID, COVID-19 status, age in years and sex. Where HLA class I and class II types were available, the types were taken from metadata supplied by the sample provider, not from assay-based typing.

General conclusions and limits of the study: The amount of clinical and demographic metadata varied by source and participant and was provided uncurated.

The TCR comes from a human donor in a cohort sampled during active COVID-19. Sequencing was carried out using peripheral blood.

For the CDR3, the sequence is CSVDTSGGLTDTQYF. The nucleotide sequence is TGCAGCGTTGATACTAGCGGGGGGTTGACAGATACGCAGTATTTT. The sequence is built from TRBV29-1 and TRBJ2-3, with 12 middle bases fitting TRBD2. Spanning cysteine to phenylalanine, the CDR3 consists of 15 amino acids. Just CDR3 DNA is preserved here, 45 bases in frame from base 1. After removal of 3 bases from V and 3 bases from J, the junction retains 4 bases not matched to a gene. The germline V gene supplies CDR1 SQVTM and CDR2 ANQGSEA.